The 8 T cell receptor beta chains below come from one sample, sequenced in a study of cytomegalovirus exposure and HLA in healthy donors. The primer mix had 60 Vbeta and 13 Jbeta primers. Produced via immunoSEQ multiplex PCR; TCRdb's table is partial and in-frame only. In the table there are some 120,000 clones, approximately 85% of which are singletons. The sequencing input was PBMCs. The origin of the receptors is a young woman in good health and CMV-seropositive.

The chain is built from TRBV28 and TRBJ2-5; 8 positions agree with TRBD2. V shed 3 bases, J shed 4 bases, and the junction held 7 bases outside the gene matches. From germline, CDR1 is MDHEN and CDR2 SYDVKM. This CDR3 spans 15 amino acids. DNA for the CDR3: TGTGCCAGCAGTTTTTTCCCGGGAGGGGGAGAGACCCAGTACTTC. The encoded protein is CASSFFPGGGETQYF.

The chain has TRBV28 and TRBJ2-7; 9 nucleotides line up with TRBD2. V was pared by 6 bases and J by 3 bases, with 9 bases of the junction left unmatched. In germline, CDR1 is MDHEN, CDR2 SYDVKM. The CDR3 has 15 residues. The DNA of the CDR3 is TGTGCCAGCAGCCCCTCCTCTAGCGGGGTCTACGAGCAGTACTTC. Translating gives CASSPSSSGVYEQYF.

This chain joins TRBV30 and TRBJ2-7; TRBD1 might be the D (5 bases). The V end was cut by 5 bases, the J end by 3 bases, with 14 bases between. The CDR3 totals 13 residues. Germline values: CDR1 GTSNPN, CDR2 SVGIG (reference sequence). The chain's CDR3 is CAWLSDRDYEQYF. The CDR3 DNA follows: TGTGCCTGGCTCAGTGACAGAGACTACGAGCAGTACTTC. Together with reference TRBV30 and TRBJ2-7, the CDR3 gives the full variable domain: SQTIHQWPATLVQPVGSPLSLECTVEGTSNPNLYWYRQAAGRGLQLLFYSVGIGQISSEVPQNLSASRPQDRQFILSSKKLLLSDSGFYLCAWLSDRDYEQYFGPGTRLTVT.

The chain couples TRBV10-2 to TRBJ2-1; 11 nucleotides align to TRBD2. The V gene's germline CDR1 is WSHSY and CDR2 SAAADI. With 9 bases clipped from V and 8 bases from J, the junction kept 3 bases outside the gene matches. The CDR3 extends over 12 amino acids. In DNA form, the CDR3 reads TGCGCCAGTACTAGCGGGAGTCATGAGCAGTTCTTC. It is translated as CASTSGSHEQFF.

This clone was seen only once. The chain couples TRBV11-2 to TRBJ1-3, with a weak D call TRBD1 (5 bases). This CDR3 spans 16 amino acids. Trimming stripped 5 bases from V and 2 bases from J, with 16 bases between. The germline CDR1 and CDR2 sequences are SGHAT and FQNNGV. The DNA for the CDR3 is TGTGCCAGCAGCCCCAGACAGAGGAGGGCTGGAAACACCATATATTTT. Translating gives CASSPRQRRAGNTIYF. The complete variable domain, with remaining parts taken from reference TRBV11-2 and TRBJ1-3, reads EAGVAQSPRYKIIEKRQSVAFWCNPISGHATLYWYQQILGQGPKLLIQFQNNGVVDDSQLPKDRFSAERLKGVDSTLKIQPAKLEDSAVYLCASSPRQRRAGNTIYFGEGSWLTVV.

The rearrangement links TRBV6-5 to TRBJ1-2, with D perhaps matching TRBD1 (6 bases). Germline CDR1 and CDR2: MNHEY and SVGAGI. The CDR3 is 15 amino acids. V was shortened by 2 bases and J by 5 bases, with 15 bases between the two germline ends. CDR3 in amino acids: CASSYLLGTTYGYTF. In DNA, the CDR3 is TGTGCCAGCAGTTACCTTCTCGGGACAACTTATGGCTACACCTTC.

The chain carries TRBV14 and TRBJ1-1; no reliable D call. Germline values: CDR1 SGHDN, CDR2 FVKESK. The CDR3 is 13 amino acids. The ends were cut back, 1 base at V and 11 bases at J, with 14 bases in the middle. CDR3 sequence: CASSQATDWLAFF. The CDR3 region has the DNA TGTGCCAGCAGCCAAGCCACGGACTGGTTGGCTTTCTTT.

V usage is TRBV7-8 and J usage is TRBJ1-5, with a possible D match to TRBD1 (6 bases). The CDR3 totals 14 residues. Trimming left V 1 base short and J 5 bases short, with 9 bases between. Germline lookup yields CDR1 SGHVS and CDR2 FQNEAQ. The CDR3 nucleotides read TGTGCCAGCAGCTTAGGCAGGGGAGATCAGCCCCAGCATTTT. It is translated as CASSLGRGDQPQHF.